This T cell receptor (beta chain) was captured by sequencing in a study of radiotherapy plus CTLA-4 blockade in lung cancer. Study-level information: Objective responses were documented in around 19% of patients, with disease control in about 31%. General study points: In blood, TCR clones derived from the tumor expanded after radiotherapy plus ipilimumab.

Trimming took off 2 bases at V and 7 bases at J, with 9 bases between the two ends. Germline values: CDR1 SGHDT, CDR2 YYEEEE. The length of the CDR3 is 12 residues. With ipilimumab providing CTLA-4 blockade, focal radiation was administered to patients who had chemo-refractory metastatic non-small-cell lung cancer. In the case of this clone: The antigen is unknown.

Here immunoSEQ multiplex PCR was the method, and the copy in TCRdb shows in-frame clones only, minus some. The sample holds about 110,000 clones, over 75% seen once. This chain joins TRBV5-6 and TRBJ1-2; D is undetermined. This clonotype originated in a human donor with non-small cell lung cancer that progressed on radiotherapy plus ipilimumab. Some clones in this sample may be carry-over from other donors' samples. Source: peripheral blood, taken from a patient treated with radiotherapy plus ipilimumab. CDR3: CASSFTDSGYTF. The DNA for the CDR3 is TGTGCCAGCAGCTTCACAGACTCTGGCTACACCTTC.